The 16 T cell receptor beta chains given below trace back to one sample, sequenced in a study of cytomegalovirus exposure and HLA in healthy donors. Primers for the PCR totalled 60 Vbeta and 13 Jbeta. Only in-frame clones appear in the TCRdb table, and some are missing; sequencing was by immunoSEQ multiplex PCR. The sample includes 200,000 to 250,000 clones, approximately 82% of them seen just once. Material: PBMCs. These receptors all stem from a man between 18 and 29 years old in good health and CMV-seronegative.

This sequence joins TRBV7-9 and TRBJ2-3; D gene unclear. Germline loops: CDR1 SEHNR, CDR2 FQNEAQ (reference sequence). The CDR3 consists of 12 residues. V lost 2 bases and J 3 bases, leaving 3 bases between the germline ends. This chain's CDR3 is CASSLLTDTQYF. DNA of the CDR3: TGTGCCAGCAGCTTACTGACAGATACGCAGTATTTT.

The chain is built from TRBV25-1 and TRBJ2-1; 10 bases match TRBD1. CDR1 is MGHDK and CDR2 is SYGVNS in the germline V gene. The CDR3 sequence is 15 residues long. V shed 5 bases and J 4 bases; nucleotides not matched to a gene: 5. The CDR3 DNA reads as TGTGCCAGCAGTACCGGGGACAGGGGTTACAATGAGCAGTTCTTC. It codes for CASSTGDRGYNEQFF. Filled out from reference TRBV25-1 and TRBJ2-1, the complete variable domain reads EADIYQTPRYLVIGTGKKITLECSQTMGHDKMYWYQQDPGMELHLIHYSYGVNSTEKGDLSSESTVSRIRTEHFPLTLESARPSHTSQYLCASSTGDRGYNEQFFGPGTRLTVL.

This rearrangement joins TRBV7-9 to TRBJ1-3, with 8 positions matching TRBD1. The CDR3 consists of 17 residues. The trim removed 5 bases at V and 0 bases at J, leaving 9 bases unmatched. Germline lookup yields CDR1 SEHNR and CDR2 FQNEAQ (reference sequence). The CDR3 nucleotides are TGTGCCAGCAGCCAGCCGACAGGGGACTTCTCTGGAAACACCATATATTTT. Amino acid sequence: CASSQPTGDFSGNTIYF.

The chain joins TRBV2 to TRBJ2-5; D perhaps matches TRBD2 (6 bases). This CDR3 spans 13 amino acids. V lost 0 bases and J lost 5, with 7 bases in between. The germline CDR1 and CDR2 sequences are SNHLY and FYNNEI. CDR3 protein: CASSEAGGETQYF. The CDR3 DNA is TGTGCCAGCAGTGAAGCGGGAGGTGAGACCCAGTACTTC.

The chain joins TRBV7-9 to TRBJ2-1; 9 positions agree with TRBD1. The CDR3 is 15 amino acids. Looked up from germline, CDR1 is SEHNR and CDR2 is FQNEAQ (reference sequence). V lost 5 bases, J lost 3 bases, and 5 bases stayed unmatched. This chain's CDR3 is CASSPGQGSYNEQFF. The CDR3 DNA reads TGTGCCAGCAGCCCGGGACAGGGTAGCTACAATGAGCAGTTCTTC.

Points on this clone: This sample includes further DNA sequences coding for the same CDR3. V usage is TRBV27 and J usage is TRBJ2-7; possibly TRBD2 for D (5 bases). The CDR3 has 13 amino acids. With 2 bases removed from V and 4 bases from J, the gap between germline ends came to 9 bases. Germline CDR1 reads MNHEY; CDR2 reads SMNVEV (reference sequence). The CDR3 spells CASSLTSSYEQYF. The CDR3 DNA reads TGTGCCAGCAGTTTAACTAGTTCGTACGAGCAGTACTTC.

This chain connects TRBV5-6 to TRBJ2-7; 9 nucleotides match TRBD2. V trimming: 6 bases; J trimming: 4 bases; junction bases outside the gene matches: 14. The germline CDR1 and CDR2 sequences are SGHDT and YYEEEE. There are 16 residues in the CDR3. CDR3 sequence reads: CASTAGLAGAVYEQYF. CDR3 coding DNA: TGTGCCAGCACCGCGGGGTTAGCGGGAGCTGTTTACGAGCAGTACTTC.

V gene TRBV6-1 combines with J gene TRBJ2-2; a weak D match, TRBD2 (6 bases). V was pared by 3 bases and J by 6 bases, with 23 bases between. The CDR3 covers 18 residues. Germline CDR1 reads MNHNS; CDR2 reads SASEGT. CDR3 loop: CASSDRGRRGGRAGELFF. In nucleotides, the CDR3 is TGTGCCAGCAGTGACCGGGGAAGGCGGGGAGGTAGGGCCGGGGAGCTGTTTTTT.

The DNA of the CDR3 is TGCGCCAGCAGCTTGGGACCCGGGAATCAGCCCCAGCATTTT. It yields the protein CASSLGPGNQPQHF. J is TRBJ1-5 and V is TRBV5-1; D uncertain. The CDR3 sequence is 14 residues long. V lost 0 bases and J lost 4, with 8 bases in between. CDR1 is SGHRS, CDR2 YFSETQ, per germline. Combining the CDR3 with reference TRBV5-1 and TRBJ1-5 gives the whole variable domain KAGVTQTPRYLIKTRGQQVTLSCSPISGHRSVSWYQQTPGQGLQFLFEYFSETQRNKGNFPGRFSGRQFSNSRSEMNVSTLELGDSALYLCASSLGPGNQPQHFGDGTRLSIL.

This clone was found a few times. The chain combines TRBV2 with TRBJ1-6, with D possibly being TRBD1 (5 bases). Germline V gene lookup returns CDR1 SNHLY and CDR2 FYNNEI. Trimming pared 5 bases from V and 13 bases from J, leaving 15 bases between. The CDR3 spans 13 residues. CDR3 in amino acids: CASSLQEIHPLHF. The CDR3 DNA reads as TGTGCCAGCAGTCTACAGGAAATTCACCCCCTCCACTTT.

V and J are TRBV7-9 and TRBJ2-7; 11 positions agree with TRBD1. The germline V gene has CDR1 SEHNR and CDR2 FQNEAQ (reference sequence). V shed 5 bases and J 4 bases; nucleotides not matched to a gene: 7. CDR3 length equals 15 residues. The CDR3 DNA follows: TGTGCCAGCAGCCTCAATGGACAGGGGGCTTACGAGCAGTACTTC. This sequence encodes CASSLNGQGAYEQYF.

V and J are TRBV6-5 and TRBJ1-1, with D unresolved. Deletions cut 5 bases from V and 5 bases from J, with 15 bases between. From germline, CDR1 is MNHEY and CDR2 SVGAGI. This CDR3 region has 14 residues. The CDR3 sequence is CASSPGLSGTEAFF. CDR3 DNA sequence: TGTGCCAGCAGTCCCGGACTGAGTGGAACTGAAGCTTTCTTT.

The genes are TRBV2 and TRBJ2-1; 8 nucleotides match TRBD2. The trim removed 6 bases at V and 4 bases at J, leaving 8 bases unmatched. CDR3 size: 15 residues. Germline V gene sequence: CDR1 SNHLY, CDR2 FYNNEI. CDR3 residues: CASSVSGNPYNEQFF. The CDR3 coding sequence is TGTGCCAGCAGCGTTAGCGGGAACCCGTACAATGAGCAGTTCTTC. The variable domain in full, with the rest retrieved from reference TRBV2 and TRBJ2-1, is EPEVTQTPSHQVTQMGQEVILRCVPISNHLYFYWYRQILGQKVEFLVSFYNNEISEKSEIFDDQFSVERPDGSNFTLKIRSTKLEDSAMYFCASSVSGNPYNEQFFGPGTRLTVL.

The chain joins TRBV5-6 to TRBJ2-1; D perhaps matches TRBD1 (5 bases). This CDR3 has 13 amino acids. V lost 1 base to trimming and J lost 11 bases, with 13 bases between them. Germline CDR1 SGHDT, CDR2 YYEEEE. The CDR3 spells CASSLLGAFKQFF. The CDR3 nucleotides read TGTGCCAGCAGCTTGTTAGGGGCCTTCAAGCAGTTCTTC.

This chain connects TRBV7-2 to TRBJ2-7; TRBD2 agrees at 11 bases. V trimming: 4 bases; J trimming: 3 bases; junction bases outside the gene matches: 2. The CDR3 covers 14 residues. Germline V gives CDR1 SGHTA, CDR2 FQGNSA. CDR3 bases: TGTGCCAGCAGCTCCGGACTAGCGGGCTACGAGCAGTACTTC. As protein: CASSSGLAGYEQYF.

This clone was detected only once. V usage is TRBV7-9 and J usage is TRBJ2-7; 7 positions agree with TRBD2. The CDR3 runs 15 residues. Germline CDR1 and CDR2: SEHNR and FQNEAQ (reference sequence). The trim removed 1 base at V and 4 bases at J, leaving 7 bases unmatched. The CDR3 sequence: CASSLDGGIIYEQYF. The CDR3 bases are TGTGCCAGCAGCTTAGACGGGGGGATAATTTACGAGCAGTACTTC.